This T cell receptor beta chain was obtained from a study of shared clonotypes between healthy human individuals. Points from the study as a whole: Only blood was sampled, and tissue TCR repertoires likely differ from blood ones. Against clonotypes common to all four donors, non-shared ones had lower generation probabilities.

On this clone: Its antigen is still unknown.

The table came from immunoSEQ multiplex PCR; TCRdb's copy has only in-frame clones and leaves some out. The profile shows about 300,000 clones, roughly 70% of them singletons. Sequenced: memory CD4+ T cells sorted from blood. Subset indicated: CD45RA-negative fraction. This receptor was taken from a young man in good health.

The CDR3 nucleotides read TGTGCCAGTAGTAAGAGACTAGCGGGAGAGACCGGGGAGCTGTTTTTT. As protein: CASSKRLAGETGELFF. The chain joins TRBV19 to TRBJ2-2, with TRBD2 identical over 12 bases. The germline V gene encodes CDR1 LNHDA and CDR2 SQIVND (reference sequence). CDR3 length: 16 residues. J was trimmed by 5 bases and V by 4 bases; bases with no gene match: 5.